This entry lists 28 T cell receptor beta chains sequenced from one sample in a study of neoadjuvant anti-PD-1 for oral cavity cancer (dated by TCRdb to the early 2020s). The label giving this sample's time point can be read as: after neoadjuvant nivolumab, at surgical resection. The library was obtained by the immunoSEQ multiplex PCR assay. TCRdb obtained this table from immuneACCESS and retained in-frame rearrangements with V and J assigned. These tables miss some clones; where compared with another copy, unresolved V genes account for less than half of the shortfall, and the remainder is unexplained. Counted in this sample were about 7,200 clones; 65% to 75% of them appeared once. Around 2.8% of the sample comes from the top ten. The material was PBMCs, obtained after nivolumab (anti-PD-1) treatment. These receptor sequences come from a person between 40 and 79 years old with oral cavity squamous cell carcinoma.

This clone occurred a few times. The chain is built from TRBV6-5 and TRBJ1-5, with 7 bases matching TRBD1. Per germline, CDR1 MNHEY and CDR2 SVGAGI. This CDR3 has 14 residues. With V trimmed by 3 bases and J by 5 bases, 4 bases remained unmatched. The chain's CDR3 is CASSYDRAHQPQHF. For the CDR3, the DNA is TGTGCCAGCAGTTATGACAGGGCACATCAGCCCCAGCATTTT.

V gene TRBV29-1 combines with J gene TRBJ1-5; D perhaps matches TRBD1 (6 bases). This CDR3 has 13 amino acids. V was trimmed by 4 bases and J by 2 bases, leaving 9 bases between them. Germline V gene sequence: CDR1 SQVTM, CDR2 ANQGSEA. CDR3 loop: CSVARGGNQPQHF. The CDR3 coding sequence is TGCAGCGTTGCCAGGGGCGGCAATCAGCCCCAGCATTTT.

The sample holds a few counts of this clone. V is TRBV5-4 and J is TRBJ2-1, with TRBD2 as a possible D gene (5 bases). The V and J ends lost 3 bases and 3 bases respectively, with 19 bases between them. Germline V gives CDR1 SGHNT, CDR2 YYREEE (reference sequence). The CDR3 consists of 17 residues. CDR3 loop: CASSSTRKGGFYNEQFF. CDR3 coding DNA: TGTGCCAGCAGCTCTACCAGAAAAGGAGGCTTCTACAATGAGCAGTTCTTC.

The chain recombines TRBV6-1 with TRBJ2-7; unclear D gene. Trimming took off 6 bases at V and 11 bases at J, with 14 bases between the two ends. Germline loops: CDR1 MNHNS, CDR2 SASEGT. The CDR3 is made up of 11 amino acids. The CDR3 here is CASSEFGPEYF. The CDR3 nucleotides are TGTGCCAGCAGCGAGTTTGGGCCGGAGTACTTC.

This sequence joins TRBV11-3 and TRBJ1-1; weak D call: TRBD1 (5 bases). CDR1 is SGHNT, CDR2 YENEEA, per germline. V was cut by 3 bases and J by 7 bases, with 15 bases left in between. CDR3 length equals 14 residues. In DNA, the CDR3 is TGTGCCAGCAGCTTGACCCGGGGGGAGGGTGAAGCTTTCTTT. As protein: CASSLTRGEGEAFF.

The chain couples TRBV6-5 to TRBJ2-7; maybe TRBD1 (6 bases). Trimming shortened V by 6 bases and J by 4 bases, and 10 bases separated the two germline ends. The CDR3 contains 12 residues. Germline-derived CDR1 and CDR2 are MNHEY and SVGAGI. CDR3 in DNA: TGTGCCAGCAGACAGGGTGGGTACGAGCAGTACTTC. Its protein product is CASRQGGYEQYF.

The V gene is TRBV7-2, the J gene TRBJ2-2; D is ambiguous. V lost 0 bases and J lost 0, with 8 bases in between. This CDR3 has 16 residues. CDR1 and CDR2 (germline): SGHTA, FQGNSA. CDR3: CASSLAPGPNTGELFF. CDR3 nucleotides: TGTGCCAGCAGCTTAGCGCCCGGGCCGAACACCGGGGAGCTGTTTTTT.

This chain joins TRBV11-2 and TRBJ1-1; D not resolved. The CDR3 sequence is 13 residues long. V shed 3 bases and J shed 0 bases, with 5 bases lying between them. CDR1 SGHAT and CDR2 FQNNGV come from the germline V gene. The CDR3 protein is CASSFEVNTEAFF. The CDR3 DNA is TGTGCCAGCAGCTTTGAGGTGAACACTGAAGCTTTCTTT.

The J gene is TRBJ2-7, the V gene TRBV19, with D unclear. CDR3 length: 12 residues. CDR1 LNHDA and CDR2 SQIVND come from the germline V gene (reference sequence). Between the trimmed V and J ends, which lost 6 bases and 4 bases, there was a span of 10 bases. The CDR3 DNA reads TGTGCCAGTAGCCCCAGGCGTTACGAGCAGTACTTC. As protein: CASSPRRYEQYF.

In its sample, this clone was seen a few times. The chain is built from TRBV30 and TRBJ2-7; no reliable D call. This CDR3 region has 13 residues. V was clipped by 0 bases and J by 2 bases, with 8 bases between them. CDR1 is GTSNPN and CDR2 is SVGIG in the germline V gene (reference sequence). CDR3 in DNA: TGTGCCTGGAGTGTACGGGCCACCTACGAGCAGTACTTC. Protein sequence: CAWSVRATYEQYF.

V and J are TRBV7-2 and TRBJ2-7, with D possibly being TRBD1 (5 bases). CDR3 length equals 13 residues. V was trimmed by 5 bases and J by 3 bases, leaving 11 bases between them. Germline CDR1 is SGHTA and CDR2 is FQGNSA. CDR3 sequence (DNA): TGTGCCAGCAGCCCCCAGGGTATCTACGAGCAGTACTTC. It specifies CASSPQGIYEQYF.

The rearrangement links TRBV5-5 to TRBJ1-1; 8 bases match TRBD1. The CDR3 is made up of 15 amino acids. V was clipped by 3 bases and J by 5 bases; unmatched bases: 9. In germline, CDR1 is SGHKS, CDR2 YYEKEE (reference sequence). CDR3 nucleotide sequence: TGTGCCAGCAGCTCATTTACAGGGGGAGGAACTGAAGCTTTCTTT. The encoded protein is CASSSFTGGGTEAFF.

This chain joins TRBV5-1 and TRBJ2-3; 10 bases agree with TRBD2. Germline V lookup: CDR1 SGHRS, CDR2 YFSETQ. J was trimmed by 2 bases and V by 4 bases; bases with no gene match: 10. The CDR3 is 17 residues long. Here the CDR3 reads CASSAAVAGGYTDTQYF. CDR3 DNA: TGCGCCAGCAGCGCCGCTGTAGCGGGGGGATACACAGATACGCAGTATTTT.

This chain connects TRBV9 to TRBJ2-3; the D gene is possibly TRBD2 (7 bases). This CDR3 region has 16 residues. V was trimmed by 0 bases and J by 6 bases, leaving 17 bases between them. The germline V gene has CDR1 SGDLS and CDR2 YYNGEE. This CDR3 is CASSVEGGGRSDTQYF. CDR3 DNA sequence: TGTGCCAGCAGCGTAGAAGGCGGGGGCCGGTCTGATACGCAGTATTTT.

The V call is TRBV7-6, the J call TRBJ2-4; 9 bases map to TRBD1. Trimming took 2 bases from V and 8 from J; bases not matched to a gene: 7. The CDR3 runs 15 residues. Germline values: CDR1 SGHVS, CDR2 FNYEAQ. CDR3 in amino acids: CASSLTGGAPHIQYF. The CDR3 nucleotides are TGTGCCAGCAGCTTAACAGGGGGCGCCCCCCACATTCAGTACTTC.

This chain links TRBV11-2 with TRBJ2-7; TRBD1 is a possible D gene (7 bases). Germline V lookup: CDR1 SGHAT, CDR2 FQNNGV. The CDR3 is made up of 13 amino acids. The germline V and J ends were trimmed by 6 bases and 5 bases, with 14 bases remaining between them. CDR3 in DNA: TGTGCCAGCAGGCGGACTACAGGGGACGAGCAGTACTTC. Protein product: CASRRTTGDEQYF.

V is TRBV10-1 and J is TRBJ1-3; weak D call: TRBD1 (6 bases). V was cut by 7 bases and J by 4 bases, with 23 bases left in between. Germline assignment: CDR1 WNHNN and CDR2 SYGVQD (reference sequence). This CDR3 region has 17 residues. CDR3 sequence: CASILPPPGVGGNTIYF. Written as DNA, the CDR3 is TGCGCCAGCATCCTCCCGCCGCCAGGGGTGGGCGGAAACACCATATATTTT.

V gene TRBV19 combines with J gene TRBJ1-5, with D hard to call. V gave up 1 base and J gave up 7 bases, with 17 bases separating them. This CDR3 spans 16 amino acids. CDR1 LNHDA and CDR2 SQIVND come from the germline V gene (reference sequence). CDR3 amino acids: CASSIARVSSRQPQHF. In DNA, the CDR3 is TGTGCCAGTAGTATAGCCCGGGTCTCCTCGAGGCAGCCCCAGCATTTT.

This clone was counted between two and nine times. CDR3 sequence: CASNTGTGVINYGYTF. CDR3 coding DNA: TGTGCCAGTAATACCGGGACAGGGGTAATCAACTATGGCTACACCTTC. This chain connects TRBV19 to TRBJ1-2, with 10 bases lining up with TRBD1. Per the germline V gene, CDR1 is LNHDA and CDR2 is SQIVND (reference sequence). CDR3 length: 16 amino acids. Losses at the gene ends were 7 bases for V and 2 bases for J; bases not matched to a gene: 10.

The rearrangement joins TRBV25-1 to TRBJ1-2; D gene uncertain. V was trimmed by 1 base and J by 3 bases, leaving 18 bases between them. The germline V gene has CDR1 MGHDK and CDR2 SYGVNS. CDR3 length equals 17 residues. CDR3 loop: CASSELGIGVGDYGYTF. CDR3 coding DNA: TGTGCCAGCAGTGAATTGGGGATTGGGGTAGGAGACTATGGCTACACCTTC.

V usage is TRBV29-1 and J usage is TRBJ2-1, with D possibly matching TRBD2 (7 bases). The ends were cut back, 2 bases at V and 8 bases at J, with 16 bases in the middle. This CDR3 has 14 residues. Germline V gene data show CDR1 as SQVTM and CDR2 as ANQGSEA. CDR3 region: CSVETYREGDEQFF. The CDR3 nucleotides are TGCAGCGTTGAAACGTACAGGGAGGGCGATGAGCAGTTCTTC.

CDR3 bases: TGTGCCAGCAGCTTAGGCCGGACAGGCGAGAATGAAAAACTGTTTTTT. Its translation is CASSLGRTGENEKLFF. V usage is TRBV7-9 and J usage is TRBJ1-4; the match to TRBD1 covers 7 bases. V lost 1 base, J lost 5 bases, and 7 bases stayed unmatched. The length of the CDR3 is 16 residues. Germline V gives CDR1 SEHNR, CDR2 FQNEAQ (reference sequence).

V is TRBV7-9 and J is TRBJ1-1; D perhaps matches TRBD1 (5 bases). V was pared by 0 bases and J by 1 base, with 6 bases between. CDR1 is SEHNR and CDR2 is FQNEAQ in the germline V gene (reference sequence). CDR3 size: 14 residues. The CDR3 DNA reads TGTGCCAGCAGCTTAGCTGGGGCGAACACTGAAGCTTTCTTT. It is translated as CASSLAGANTEAFF.

This clone was seen more than once but under ten times. The chain links TRBV28 to TRBJ1-6, with a possible D match to TRBD1 (6 bases). V was pared by 4 bases and J by 8 bases, with 15 bases between. The CDR3 extends over 15 amino acids. The V gene's germline CDR1 is MDHEN and CDR2 SYDVKM. The CDR3 bases are TGTGCCAGCAGTTCGGACAGTTACCTCTATTCACCCCTCCACTTT. Translating it yields CASSSDSYLYSPLHF.

The gene calls are TRBV4-3 and TRBJ2-3; 8 bases align to TRBD2. The trim removed 0 bases at V and 3 bases at J, leaving 11 bases unmatched. Germline CDR1 is LGHNA and CDR2 is YSLEER. CDR3 size: 18 residues. DNA for the CDR3: TGCGCCAGCAGCCAAGAATGGTCGGGGGGGCGTAAGACAGATACGCAGTATTTT. Its translation is CASSQEWSGGRKTDTQYF.

The chain combines TRBV7-8 with TRBJ1-1, with no clear D. The V and J ends lost 3 bases and 3 bases respectively, with 8 bases between them. Looked up from germline, CDR1 is SGHVS and CDR2 is FQNEAQ. The CDR3 consists of 13 residues. The CDR3 nucleotides are TGTGCCAGCAGCTTTGCAGGCTACACTGAAGCTTTCTTT. As protein: CASSFAGYTEAFF. The complete variable domain, with remaining parts taken from reference TRBV7-8 and TRBJ1-1, reads GAGVSQSPRYKVAKRGQDVALRCDPISGHVSLFWYQQALGQGPEFLTYFQNEAQLDKSGLPSDRFFAERPEGSVSTLKIQRTQQEDSAVYLCASSFAGYTEAFFGQGTRLTVV.

The chain has TRBV9 and TRBJ1-1; D perhaps matches TRBD1 (6 bases). The CDR3 spans 16 residues. Germline V gene lookup returns CDR1 SGDLS and CDR2 YYNGEE. V lost 1 base, J lost 1 base, and 14 bases lay in between. CDR3 sequence reads: CASSVSPGDKNTEAFF. The CDR3 nucleotides are TGTGCCAGCAGCGTATCCCCAGGGGACAAGAACACTGAAGCTTTCTTT.

This chain links TRBV6-4 with TRBJ2-2; tentative D call: TRBD1 (5 bases). Germline V gives CDR1 MRHNA, CDR2 SNTAGT. The V end was cut by 3 bases, the J end by 3 bases, with 5 bases between. CDR3 length: 13 amino acids. The CDR3 region has the DNA TGTGCCAGCAGTGAAGGGGACACCGGGGAGCTGTTTTTT. Its protein is CASSEGDTGELFF.